This T cell receptor beta chain was found in a study of kidney transplant recipient with SARS-CoV-2 infection. This clonotype was seen repeatedly, ten times or more. V gave up 2 bases and J gave up 0 bases, with 4 bases separating them. The CDR3 is made up of 13 amino acids. Germline CDR1 reads SGHDN; CDR2 reads FVKESK. MiXCR, applied by TCRdb to the reads, yields one record per CDR3 protein. The sample lists under 250,000 distinct CDR3 sequences, 29% occurring once. The genes are TRBV14 and TRBJ1-1; D not certain. The clonotype was recovered from a male patient younger than 45 who had COVID-19 and was a kidney transplant recipient. Some of the T cells might come from the graft donor. The input for sequencing was a blood sample, taken at baseline and between days 110 and 120 from a kidney transplant recipient. CDR3 nucleotide sequence: TGTGCCAGCAGCCAAAAAGTGAACACTGAAGCTTTCTTT. It translates to CASSQKVNTEAFF.